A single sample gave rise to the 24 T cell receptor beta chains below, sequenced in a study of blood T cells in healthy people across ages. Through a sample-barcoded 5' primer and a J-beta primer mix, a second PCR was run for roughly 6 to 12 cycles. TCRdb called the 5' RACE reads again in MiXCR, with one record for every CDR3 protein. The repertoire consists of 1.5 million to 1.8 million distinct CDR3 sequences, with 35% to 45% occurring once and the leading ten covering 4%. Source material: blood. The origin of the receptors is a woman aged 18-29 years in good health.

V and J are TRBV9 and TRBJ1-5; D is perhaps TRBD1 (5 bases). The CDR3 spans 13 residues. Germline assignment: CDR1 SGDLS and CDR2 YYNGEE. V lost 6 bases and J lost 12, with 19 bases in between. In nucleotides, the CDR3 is TGTGCCAGCAACATCGGAGCTAGCCAGGGCCAGCATTTT. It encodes CASNIGASQGQHF. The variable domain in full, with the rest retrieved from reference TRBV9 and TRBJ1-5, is DSGVTQTPKHLITATGQRVTLRCSPRSGDLSVYWYQQSLDQGLQFLIQYYNGEERAKGNILERFSAQQFPDLHSELNLSSLELGDSALYFCASNIGASQGQHFGDGTRLSIL.

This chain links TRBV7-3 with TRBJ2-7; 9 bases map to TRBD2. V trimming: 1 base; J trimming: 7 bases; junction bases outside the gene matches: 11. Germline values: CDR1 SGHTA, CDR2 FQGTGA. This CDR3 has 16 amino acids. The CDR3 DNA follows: TGTGCCAGCAGCTTAAGGGAAGCGGGAGGTCACAATGAGCAGTACTTC. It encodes CASSLREAGGHNEQYF.

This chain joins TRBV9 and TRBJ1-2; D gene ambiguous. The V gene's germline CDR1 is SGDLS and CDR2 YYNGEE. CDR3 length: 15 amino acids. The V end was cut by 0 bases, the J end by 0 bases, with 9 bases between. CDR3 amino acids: CASSVVSGPNYGYTF. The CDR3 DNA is TGTGCCAGCAGCGTAGTTTCCGGTCCTAACTATGGCTACACCTTC.

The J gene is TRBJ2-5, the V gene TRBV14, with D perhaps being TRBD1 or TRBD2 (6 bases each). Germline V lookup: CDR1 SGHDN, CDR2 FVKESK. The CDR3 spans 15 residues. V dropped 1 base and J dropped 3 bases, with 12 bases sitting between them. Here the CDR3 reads CASSQASGAEETQYF. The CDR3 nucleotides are TGTGCCAGCAGCCAAGCCTCGGGGGCAGAAGAGACCCAGTACTTC.

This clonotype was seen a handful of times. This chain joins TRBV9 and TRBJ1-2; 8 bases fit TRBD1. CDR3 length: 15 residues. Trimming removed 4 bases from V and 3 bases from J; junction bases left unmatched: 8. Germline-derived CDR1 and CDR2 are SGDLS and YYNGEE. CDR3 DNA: TGTGCCAGCAGCCCCCACGCAGGGGGCGACTATGGCTACACCTTC. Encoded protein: CASSPHAGGDYGYTF.

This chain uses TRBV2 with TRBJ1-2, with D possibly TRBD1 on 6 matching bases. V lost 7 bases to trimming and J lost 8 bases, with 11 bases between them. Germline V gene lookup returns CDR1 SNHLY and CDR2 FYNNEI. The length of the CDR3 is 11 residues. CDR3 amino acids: CASTEGDGYTF. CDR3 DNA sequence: TGTGCCAGCACCGAGGGGGACGGCTACACCTTC.

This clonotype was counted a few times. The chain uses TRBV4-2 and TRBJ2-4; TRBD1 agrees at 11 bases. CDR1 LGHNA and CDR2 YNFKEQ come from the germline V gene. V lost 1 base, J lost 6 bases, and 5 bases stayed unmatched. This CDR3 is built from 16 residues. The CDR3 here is CASSQGTGGPGNIQYF. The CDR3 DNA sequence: TGTGCCAGCAGCCAAGGGACAGGGGGCCCTGGAAACATTCAGTACTTC.

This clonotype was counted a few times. CDR3 bases: TGTGCCATCGGCGACCCTGTCCGGGCTGGGGCCAACGTCCTGACTTTC. It specifies CAIGDPVRAGANVLTF. The chain carries TRBV10-3 and TRBJ2-6; D ambiguous. V lost 8 bases and J lost 2, with 16 bases in between. The CDR3 length is 16 residues. Germline CDR1 reads ENHRY; CDR2 reads SYGVKD.

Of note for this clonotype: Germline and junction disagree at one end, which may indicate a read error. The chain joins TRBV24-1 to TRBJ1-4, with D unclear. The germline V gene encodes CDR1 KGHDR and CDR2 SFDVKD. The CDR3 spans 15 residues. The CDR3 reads CASSDSQVSKEKLFF. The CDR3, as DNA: TGTGCCTCCAGTGATTCTCAGGTGTCGAAAGAAAAACTGTTTTTT.

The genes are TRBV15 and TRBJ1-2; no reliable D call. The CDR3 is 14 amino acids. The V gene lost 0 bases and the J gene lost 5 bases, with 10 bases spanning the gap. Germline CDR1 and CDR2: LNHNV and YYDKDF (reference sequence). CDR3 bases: TGTGCCACCAGCAGAGATAAGAACGGATATGGCTACACCTTC. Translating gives CATSRDKNGYGYTF.

The CDR3 nucleotides read TGTGCCAGCAGTTCGGGAACAGGGTTGGGCAACAATGAGCAGTTCTTC. It encodes CASSSGTGLGNNEQFF. The chain carries TRBV28 and TRBJ2-1; maybe TRBD1 (6 bases). The CDR3 runs 16 residues. Germline V gene lookup returns CDR1 MDHEN and CDR2 SYDVKM. V lost 4 bases, J lost 5 bases, and 18 bases lay in between.

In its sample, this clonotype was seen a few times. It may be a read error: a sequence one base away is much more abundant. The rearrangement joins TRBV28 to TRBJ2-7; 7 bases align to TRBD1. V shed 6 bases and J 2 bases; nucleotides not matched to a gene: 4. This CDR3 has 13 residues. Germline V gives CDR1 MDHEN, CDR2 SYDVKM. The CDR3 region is CASRLTGTYEQYF. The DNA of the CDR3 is TGTGCCAGCAGGCTGACAGGGACCTACGAGCAGTACTTC.

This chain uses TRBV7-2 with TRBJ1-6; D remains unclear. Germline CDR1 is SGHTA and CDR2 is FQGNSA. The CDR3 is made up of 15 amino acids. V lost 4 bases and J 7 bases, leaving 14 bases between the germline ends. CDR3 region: CASSWIGSANSPLHF. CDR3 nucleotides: TGTGCCAGCAGCTGGATCGGCAGCGCGAATTCACCCCTCCACTTT.

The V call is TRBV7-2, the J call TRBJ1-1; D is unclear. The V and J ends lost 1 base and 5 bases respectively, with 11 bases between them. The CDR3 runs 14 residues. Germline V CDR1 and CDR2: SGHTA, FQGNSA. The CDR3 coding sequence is TGTGCCAGCAGCTTAGTAGTTAGGCAGACTGAAGCTTTCTTT. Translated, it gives CASSLVVRQTEAFF.

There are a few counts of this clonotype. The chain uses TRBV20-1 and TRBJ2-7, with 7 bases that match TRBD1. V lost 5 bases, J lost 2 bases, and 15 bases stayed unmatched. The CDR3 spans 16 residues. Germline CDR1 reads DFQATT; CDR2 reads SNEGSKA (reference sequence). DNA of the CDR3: TGCAGTGCTTCGGGACAGTTCGCCCCGCTAACCTACGAGCAGTACTTC. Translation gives CSASGQFAPLTYEQYF.

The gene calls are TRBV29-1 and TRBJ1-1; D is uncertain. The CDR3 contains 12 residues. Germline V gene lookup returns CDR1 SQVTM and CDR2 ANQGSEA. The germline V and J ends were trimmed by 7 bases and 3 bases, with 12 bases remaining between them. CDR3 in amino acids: CSAVHEYTEAFF. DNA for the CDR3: TGCAGCGCTGTCCACGAATACACTGAAGCTTTCTTT.

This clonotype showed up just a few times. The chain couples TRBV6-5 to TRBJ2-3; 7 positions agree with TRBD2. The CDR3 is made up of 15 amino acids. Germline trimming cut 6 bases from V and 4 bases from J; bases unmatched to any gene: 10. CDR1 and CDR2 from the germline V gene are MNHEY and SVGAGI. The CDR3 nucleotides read TGTGCCAGCAGAAGGTGGAGCGGGGATCCAGATACGCAGTATTTT. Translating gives CASRRWSGDPDTQYF.

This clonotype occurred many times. The CDR3 sequence is CASRLVGGAGLQGEQYF. DNA for the CDR3: TGTGCCAGCAGACTAGTAGGGGGGGCAGGACTCCAAGGAGAGCAGTACTTC. This chain connects TRBV11-2 to TRBJ2-7; D might be TRBD2 (7 bases). This CDR3 spans 17 amino acids. V was shortened by 6 bases and J by 7 bases, with 28 bases between the two germline ends. The germline V gene has CDR1 SGHAT and CDR2 FQNNGV.

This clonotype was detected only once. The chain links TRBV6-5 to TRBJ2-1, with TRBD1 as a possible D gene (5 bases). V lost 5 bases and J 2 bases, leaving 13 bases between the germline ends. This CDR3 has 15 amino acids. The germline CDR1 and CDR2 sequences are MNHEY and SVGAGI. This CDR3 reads CASSGAGSAYNEQFF. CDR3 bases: TGTGCCAGCAGTGGGGCAGGGTCGGCCTACAATGAGCAGTTCTTC.

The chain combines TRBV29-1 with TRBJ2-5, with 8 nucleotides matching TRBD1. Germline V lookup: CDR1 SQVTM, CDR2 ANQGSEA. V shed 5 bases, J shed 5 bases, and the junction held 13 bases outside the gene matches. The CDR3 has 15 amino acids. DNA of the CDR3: TGCAGCGTTACTGGACAGGGAGGAAGGGTGGAGACCCAGTACTTC. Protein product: CSVTGQGGRVETQYF.

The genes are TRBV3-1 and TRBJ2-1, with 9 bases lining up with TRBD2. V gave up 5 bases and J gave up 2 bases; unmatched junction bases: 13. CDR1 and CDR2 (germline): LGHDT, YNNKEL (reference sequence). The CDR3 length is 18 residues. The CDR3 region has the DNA TGTGCCAGCAGCGCCCCTCCTTTTAGCGGGAGTACCTACAATGAGCAGTTCTTC. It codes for CASSAPPFSGSTYNEQFF.

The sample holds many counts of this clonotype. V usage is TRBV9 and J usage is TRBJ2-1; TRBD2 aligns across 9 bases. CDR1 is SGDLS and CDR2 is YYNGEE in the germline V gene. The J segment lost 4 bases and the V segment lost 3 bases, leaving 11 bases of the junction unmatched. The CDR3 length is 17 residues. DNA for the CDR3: TGTGCCAGCAGCGGCGGAATTAGCGGGAGAACTTACAATGAGCAGTTCTTC. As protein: CASSGGISGRTYNEQFF. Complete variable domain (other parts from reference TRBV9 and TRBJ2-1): DSGVTQTPKHLITATGQRVTLRCSPRSGDLSVYWYQQSLDQGLQFLIQYYNGEERAKGNILERFSAQQFPDLHSELNLSSLELGDSALYFCASSGGISGRTYNEQFFGPGTRLTVL.

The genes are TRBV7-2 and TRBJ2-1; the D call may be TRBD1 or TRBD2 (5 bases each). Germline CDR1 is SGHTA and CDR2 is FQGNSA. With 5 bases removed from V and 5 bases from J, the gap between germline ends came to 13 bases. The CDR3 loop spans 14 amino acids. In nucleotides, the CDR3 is TGTGCCAGCAGCCGGGGCTGGGTCAACAATGAGCAGTTCTTC. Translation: CASSRGWVNNEQFF.

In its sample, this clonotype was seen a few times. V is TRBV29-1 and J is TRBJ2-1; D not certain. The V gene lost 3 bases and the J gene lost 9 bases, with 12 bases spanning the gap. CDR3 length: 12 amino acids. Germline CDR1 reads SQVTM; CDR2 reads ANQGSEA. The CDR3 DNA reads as TGCAGCGTTGAGCCCTCGGTGTCTGAGCAGTTCTTC. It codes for CSVEPSVSEQFF.